These T cell receptor beta chains were read from a single sample in a study of graft-versus-host responses after intestinal transplantation. Antigens of these TCRs are unknown. The table came from immunoSEQ multiplex PCR; TCRdb's copy has only in-frame clones and leaves some out. The sample carries tens of thousands of clones, more than 85% recorded once. Source: unstimulated CD8+ T cells sorted from spleen or lymph node cells, taken before intestinal transplant. Receptor source: a human donor who received an intestinal transplant. Both conserved end residues are part of each CDR3. The order of the fields is clone size, D gene, V gene, J gene, CDR3 protein, CDR3 DNA. The D gene is left open where the match is weak. Rows may omit the clone size; those that give it use once, few, many or a size class.

clone size: .; D gene: .; V gene: TRBV9; J gene: TRBJ2-6; CDR3 protein: CASSPPAGSGANVLTF; CDR3 DNA: TGTGCCAGCAGCCCCCCTGCGGGCTCTGGGGCCAACGTCCTGACTTTC
clone size: .; D gene: .; V gene: TRBV27; J gene: TRBJ1-1; CDR3 protein: CASFEGGVGTEAFF; CDR3 DNA: TGTGCCAGCTTTGAAGGCGGGGTCGGCACTGAAGCTTTCTTT
clone size: .; D gene: TRBD1; V gene: TRBV30; J gene: TRBJ1-1; CDR3 protein: CAWISGQANTEAFF; CDR3 DNA: TGTGCCTGGATTTCTGGACAGGCGAACACTGAAGCTTTCTTT
clone size: .; D gene: TRBD1; V gene: TRBV10-3; J gene: TRBJ2-7; CDR3 protein: CAIRSTGADSYEQYF; CDR3 DNA: TGTGCCATCAGAAGCACAGGGGCCGACTCCTACGAGCAGTACTTC
clone size: .; D gene: .; V gene: TRBV10-1; J gene: TRBJ2-6; CDR3 protein: CASSEGQGANVLTF; CDR3 DNA: TGCGCCAGCAGTGAGGGACAGGGGGCCAACGTCCTGACTTTC
clone size: .; D gene: .; V gene: TRBV30; J gene: TRBJ1-6; CDR3 protein: CAWSRPNGRGRGDSPLHF; CDR3 DNA: TGTGCCTGGAGTCGACCAAACGGCCGGGGCAGGGGTGATTCACCCCTCCACTTT
clone size: .; D gene: .; V gene: TRBV5-4; J gene: TRBJ1-3; CDR3 protein: CASSLDRSKNTIYF; CDR3 DNA: TGTGCCAGCAGCTTGGACAGGTCTAAAAACACCATATATTTT
clone size: once; D gene: .; V gene: TRBV5-5; J gene: TRBJ2-7; CDR3 protein: CASSLEGDNSYEQYF; CDR3 DNA: TGTGCCAGCAGCCTGGAAGGGGACAACTCCTACGAGCAGTACTTC
clone size: once; D gene: .; V gene: TRBV27; J gene: TRBJ1-1; CDR3 protein: CASSSVLNTEAFF; CDR3 DNA: TGTGCCAGCAGTTCCGTTTTGAACACTGAAGCTTTCTTT
clone size: .; D gene: TRBD2; V gene: TRBV6-5; J gene: TRBJ2-7; CDR3 protein: CASSHSGGFAYEQYF; CDR3 DNA: TGTGCCAGCAGTCATAGCGGGGGGTTTGCCTACGAGCAGTACTTC
clone size: .; D gene: .; V gene: TRBV16; J gene: TRBJ1-2; CDR3 protein: CASSQSEADYGYTF; CDR3 DNA: TGTGCCAGCAGCCAATCAGAGGCAGACTATGGCTACACCTTC
clone size: once; D gene: TRBD1; V gene: TRBV2; J gene: TRBJ1-1; CDR3 protein: CASGSTGGGTEAFF; CDR3 DNA: TGTGCCAGCGGCAGCACAGGGGGGGGGACTGAAGCTTTCTTT
clone size: once; D gene: TRBD1; V gene: TRBV11-2; J gene: TRBJ1-1; CDR3 protein: CASSLDRYRGFMNTEAFF; CDR3 DNA: TGTGCCAGCAGCTTAGACCGCTACAGGGGCTTTATGAACACTGAAGCTTTCTTT
clone size: .; D gene: .; V gene: TRBV4-3; J gene: TRBJ1-2; CDR3 protein: CASSQGRVWWNYGYTF; CDR3 DNA: TGCGCCAGCAGCCAAGGCAGGGTGTGGTGGAACTATGGCTACACCTTC
clone size: .; D gene: TRBD2; V gene: TRBV7-2; J gene: TRBJ2-1; CDR3 protein: CASSSPTGLAGGNEQFF; CDR3 DNA: TGTGCCAGCAGCTCACCGACGGGACTAGCGGGGGGTAATGAGCAGTTCTTC
clone size: .; D gene: .; V gene: TRBV30; J gene: TRBJ2-5; CDR3 protein: CAKSLDQETQYF; CDR3 DNA: TGTGCCAAAAGCTTGGACCAAGAGACCCAGTACTTC
clone size: .; D gene: TRBD1; V gene: TRBV4-3; J gene: TRBJ2-7; CDR3 protein: CASSRDSSYEQYF; CDR3 DNA: TGCGCCAGCAGCCGGGACAGCTCCTACGAGCAGTACTTC
clone size: .; D gene: .; V gene: TRBV7-9; J gene: TRBJ2-5; CDR3 protein: CASSLALWFLNSRQETQYF; CDR3 DNA: TGTGCCAGCAGCTTAGCCCTTTGGTTCCTAAACTCCAGGCAAGAGACCCAGTACTTC
clone size: .; D gene: .; V gene: TRBV5-6; J gene: TRBJ2-7; CDR3 protein: CASSPGTATYEQYF; CDR3 DNA: TGTGCCAGCAGCCCCGGGACTGCTACCTACGAGCAGTACTTC
clone size: .; D gene: TRBD1; V gene: TRBV11-2; J gene: TRBJ2-6; CDR3 protein: CASSSWTGVAGANVLTF; CDR3 DNA: TGTGCCAGCAGCTCCTGGACAGGGGTAGCTGGGGCCAACGTCCTGACTTTC
clone size: .; D gene: .; V gene: TRBV9; J gene: TRBJ2-7; CDR3 protein: CASSVASSPLSYEQYF; CDR3 DNA: TGCGCCAGCAGCGTAGCTAGCAGCCCCCTCTCCTACGAGCAGTACTTC
clone size: .; D gene: TRBD2; V gene: TRBV30; J gene: TRBJ2-2; CDR3 protein: CAWSGNSISRTSGGSNTGELFF; CDR3 DNA: TGTGCCTGGAGTGGCAACTCAATATCGCGGACTAGCGGGGGGTCGAACACCGGGGAGCTGTTTTTT
clone size: .; D gene: .; V gene: TRBV7-9; J gene: TRBJ1-3; CDR3 protein: CASSLDSSGNTIYF; CDR3 DNA: TGTGCCAGCAGCTTAGACAGCTCTGGAAACACCATATATTTT
clone size: .; D gene: TRBD1; V gene: TRBV19; J gene: TRBJ2-7; CDR3 protein: CASSISGTGDYEQYF; CDR3 DNA: TGTGCCAGTAGTATCTCCGGGACAGGGGACTACGAGCAGTACTTC
clone size: .; D gene: .; V gene: TRBV11-2; J gene: TRBJ2-5; CDR3 protein: CASSLSETQYF; CDR3 DNA: TGTGCCAGCAGCCTATCAGAGACCCAGTACTTC
clone size: .; D gene: .; V gene: TRBV7-2; J gene: TRBJ2-1; CDR3 protein: CASSLGAGNEQFF; CDR3 DNA: TGTGCCAGCAGCTTAGGGGCCGGAAATGAGCAGTTCTTC
clone size: .; D gene: TRBD1; V gene: TRBV7-9; J gene: TRBJ1-1; CDR3 protein: CASSAIRQGTMNTEAFF; CDR3 DNA: TGTGCCAGCAGCGCAATTCGACAGGGGACGATGAACACTGAAGCTTTCTTT
clone size: .; D gene: .; V gene: TRBV29-1; J gene: TRBJ1-1; CDR3 protein: CSVRHIYGNTEAFF; CDR3 DNA: TGCAGCGTGCGACACATTTATGGGAACACTGAAGCTTTCTTT
clone size: .; D gene: .; V gene: TRBV4-2; J gene: TRBJ2-2; CDR3 protein: CASSQARVPGELFF; CDR3 DNA: TGTGCCAGCAGCCAAGCGCGGGTTCCCGGGGAGCTGTTTTTT
clone size: .; D gene: .; V gene: TRBV27; J gene: TRBJ2-7; CDR3 protein: CASSLSAYEQYF; CDR3 DNA: TGTGCCAGCAGTTTAAGCGCCTACGAGCAGTACTTC
clone size: .; D gene: .; V gene: TRBV7-9; J gene: TRBJ2-7; CDR3 protein: CASSADGTRYEQYF; CDR3 DNA: TGTGCCAGCAGCGCCGACGGCACGCGGTACGAGCAGTACTTC
clone size: .; D gene: .; V gene: TRBV19; J gene: TRBJ1-1; CDR3 protein: CASSQTREWTEAFF; CDR3 DNA: TGTGCCAGTAGTCAGACGAGGGAGTGGACTGAAGCTTTCTTT
clone size: .; D gene: TRBD1; V gene: TRBV5-3; J gene: TRBJ1-6; CDR3 protein: CASRTGILNSPLHF; CDR3 DNA: TGTGCCAGCCGGACAGGGATTCTCAATTCACCCCTCCACTTT
clone size: .; D gene: TRBD1; V gene: TRBV10-2; J gene: TRBJ2-7; CDR3 protein: CASKGQGIYEQYF; CDR3 DNA: TGCGCCAGCAAAGGACAGGGTATTTACGAGCAGTACTTC
clone size: .; D gene: .; V gene: TRBV30; J gene: TRBJ1-2; CDR3 protein: CAWAQIYGYTF; CDR3 DNA: TGTGCCTGGGCCCAGATCTATGGCTACACCTTC
clone size: .; D gene: TRBD1; V gene: TRBV27; J gene: TRBJ2-6; CDR3 protein: CASGDRAPGANVLTF; CDR3 DNA: TGTGCCAGTGGAGACAGGGCCCCTGGGGCCAACGTCCTGACTTTC